This TCR beta chain came from a study of siplizumab effects on memory and regulatory T cells. Findings and caveats of the study: With siplizumab, mappable alloreactive CD4+ clones averaged around 65% Treg-derived, versus less than 35% in controls. Naive T cells looked more diverse than memory cells and looked like major alloresponse contributors. The authors did not confirm suppressive function in proliferating Tregs from siplizumab cultures.

TCRdb's copy holds only in-frame clones and misses some; the assay was immunoSEQ multiplex PCR. The sample shows around 94,000 clones, about 94% of them seen only once. CDR3 length: 16 amino acids. The germline V gene has CDR1 SGDLS and CDR2 YYNGEE. The ends lost 0 bases at V and 6 bases at J; junction bases unmatched: 7. A remark on this clone: No antigen is known for it.

The chain carries TRBV9 and TRBJ2-2; 8 bases match TRBD1. Sequencing input: CD4+ T cells sorted from blood. This clonotype originated in a human donor in good health. The CDR3 nucleotides are TGTGCCAGCAGCGTAGCTATGCAGGGGGCTTCCGGGGAGCTGTTTTTT. Amino acid sequence: CASSVAMQGASGELFF.